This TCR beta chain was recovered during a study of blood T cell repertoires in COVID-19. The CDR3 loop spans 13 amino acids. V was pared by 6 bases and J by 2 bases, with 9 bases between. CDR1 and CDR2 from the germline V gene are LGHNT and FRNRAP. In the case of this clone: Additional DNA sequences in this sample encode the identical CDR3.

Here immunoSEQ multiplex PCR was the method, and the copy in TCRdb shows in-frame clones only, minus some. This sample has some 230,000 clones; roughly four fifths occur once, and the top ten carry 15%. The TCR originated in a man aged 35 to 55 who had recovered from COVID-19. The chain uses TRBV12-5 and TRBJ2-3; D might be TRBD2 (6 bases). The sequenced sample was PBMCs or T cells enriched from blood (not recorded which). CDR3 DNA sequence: TGTGCTAGTGGAAGCGGGTCCACAGATACGCAGTATTTT. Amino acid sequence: CASGSGSTDTQYF.